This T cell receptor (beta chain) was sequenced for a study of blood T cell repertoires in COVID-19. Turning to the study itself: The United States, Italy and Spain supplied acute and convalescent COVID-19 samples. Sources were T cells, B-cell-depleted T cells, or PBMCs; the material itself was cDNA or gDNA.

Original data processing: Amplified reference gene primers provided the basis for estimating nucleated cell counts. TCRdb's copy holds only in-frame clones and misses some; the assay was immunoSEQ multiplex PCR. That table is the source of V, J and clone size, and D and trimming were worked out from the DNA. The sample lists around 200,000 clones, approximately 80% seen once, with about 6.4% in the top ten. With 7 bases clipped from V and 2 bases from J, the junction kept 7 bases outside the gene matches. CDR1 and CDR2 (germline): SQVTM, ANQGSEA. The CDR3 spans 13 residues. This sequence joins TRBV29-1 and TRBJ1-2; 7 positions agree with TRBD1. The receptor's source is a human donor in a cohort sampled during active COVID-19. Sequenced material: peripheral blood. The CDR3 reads CSATDRLNYGYTF. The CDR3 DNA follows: TGCAGCGCCACGGACAGGCTGAACTATGGCTACACCTTC.